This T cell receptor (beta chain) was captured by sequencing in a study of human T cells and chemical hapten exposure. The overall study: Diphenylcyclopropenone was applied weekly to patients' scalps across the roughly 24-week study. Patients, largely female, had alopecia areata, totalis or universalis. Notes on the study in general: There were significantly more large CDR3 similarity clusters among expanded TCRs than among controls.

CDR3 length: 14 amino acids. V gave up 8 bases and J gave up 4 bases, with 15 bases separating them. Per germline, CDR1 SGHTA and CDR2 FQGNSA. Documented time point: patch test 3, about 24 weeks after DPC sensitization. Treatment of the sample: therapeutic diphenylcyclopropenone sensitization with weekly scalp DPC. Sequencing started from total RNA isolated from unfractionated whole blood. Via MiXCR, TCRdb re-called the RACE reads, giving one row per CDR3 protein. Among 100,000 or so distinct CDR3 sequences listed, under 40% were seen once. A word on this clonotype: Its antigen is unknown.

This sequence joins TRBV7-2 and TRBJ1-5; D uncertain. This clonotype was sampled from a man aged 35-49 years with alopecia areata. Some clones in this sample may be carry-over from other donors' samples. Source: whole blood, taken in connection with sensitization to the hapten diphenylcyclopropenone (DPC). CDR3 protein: CASQPGFQNQPQHF. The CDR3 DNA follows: TGTGCCAGCCAACCGGGGTTTCAGAATCAGCCCCAGCATTTT.